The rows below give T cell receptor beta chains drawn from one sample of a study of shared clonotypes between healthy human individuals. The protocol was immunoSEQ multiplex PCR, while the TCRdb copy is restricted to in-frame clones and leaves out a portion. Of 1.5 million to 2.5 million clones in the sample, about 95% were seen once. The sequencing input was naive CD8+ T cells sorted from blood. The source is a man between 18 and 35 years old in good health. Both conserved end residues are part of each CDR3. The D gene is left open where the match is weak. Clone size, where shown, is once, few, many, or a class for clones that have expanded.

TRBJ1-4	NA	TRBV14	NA	CASSQIGGRGSEKLFF	TGTGCCAGCAGCCAAATCGGAGGTAGGGGGAGCGAAAAACTGTTTTTT
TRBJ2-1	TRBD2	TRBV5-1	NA	CASTPPGGNEQFF	TGCGCCAGCACTCCCCCCGGGGGGAATGAGCAGTTCTTC
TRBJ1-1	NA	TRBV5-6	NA	CASSFLWAEPPPFF	TGTGCCAGCAGCTTTCTATGGGCCGAACCCCCACCTTTCTTT
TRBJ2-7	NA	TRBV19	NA	CASSISSGASYEQYF	TGTGCCAGTAGTATAAGTTCCGGGGCATCCTACGAGCAGTACTTC
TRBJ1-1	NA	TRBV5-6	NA	CASSLVGQGIADTEAFF	TGTGCCAGCAGCTTGGTGGGGCAGGGGATAGCGGACACTGAAGCTTTCTTT
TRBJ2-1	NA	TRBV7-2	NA	CASSPLSERPSYNEQFF	TGTGCCAGCAGCCCCTTATCGGAGCGTCCCTCCTACAATGAGCAGTTCTTC
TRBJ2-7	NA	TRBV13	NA	CASSPFGLEQYF	TGTGCCAGCAGCCCCTTTGGACTCGAGCAGTACTTC
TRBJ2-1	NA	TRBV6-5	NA	CASSYRVSSYNEQFF	TGTGCCAGCAGTTATCGGGTGAGCTCCTACAATGAGCAGTTCTTC
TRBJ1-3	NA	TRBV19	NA	CASSIDPASSGNTIYF	TGTGCCAGTAGTATAGATCCGGCGAGCTCTGGAAACACCATATATTTT
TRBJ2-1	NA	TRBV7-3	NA	CASSAHQGSYNEQFF	TGTGCCAGCAGCGCCCACCAGGGCTCCTACAATGAGCAGTTCTTC
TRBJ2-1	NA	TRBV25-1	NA	CASSDNEQFF	TGTGCCAGCAGTGACAATGAGCAGTTCTTC
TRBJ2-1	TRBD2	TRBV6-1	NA	CASSEPRGGYSYNEQFF	TGTGCCAGCAGTGAACCCCGGGGGGGCTACTCCTACAATGAGCAGTTCTTC
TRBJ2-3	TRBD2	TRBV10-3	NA	CAISGASGEDTQYF	TGTGCCATCAGTGGGGCTAGCGGGGAAGATACGCAGTATTTT
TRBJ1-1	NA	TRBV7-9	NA	CASSSTWTPNTEAFF	TGTGCCAGCAGCTCCACATGGACACCGAACACTGAAGCTTTCTTT
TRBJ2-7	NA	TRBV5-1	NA	CASKDSNYEQYF	TGCGCCAGTAAGGACAGCAACTACGAGCAGTACTTC
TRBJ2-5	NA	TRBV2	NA	CASSEEEETQYF	TGTGCCAGCAGTGAGGAAGAGGAGACCCAGTACTTC
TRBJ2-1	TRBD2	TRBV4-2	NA	CASSQEGLAGGNEQFF	TGTGCCAGCAGCCAAGAAGGCCTAGCGGGGGGGAATGAGCAGTTCTTC
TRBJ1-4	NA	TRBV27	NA	CASSFIGEKLFF	TGTGCCAGCAGTTTTATAGGGGAAAAACTGTTTTTT
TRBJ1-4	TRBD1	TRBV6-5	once	CASSYSTGTDEKLFF	TGTGCCAGCAGTTACTCGACCGGGACAGATGAAAAACTGTTTTTT
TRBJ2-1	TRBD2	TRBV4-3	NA	CASSPGLDLNEQFF	TGCGCCAGCTCCCCGGGACTAGATTTAAATGAGCAGTTCTTC
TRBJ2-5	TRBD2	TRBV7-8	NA	CASSSGLEETQYF	TGTGCCAGCAGCTCGGGACTAGAGGAGACCCAGTACTTC
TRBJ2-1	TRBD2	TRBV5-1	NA	CASSRWSGSKNEQFF	TGCGCCAGCAGCCGTTGGAGCGGGAGTAAAAATGAGCAGTTCTTC
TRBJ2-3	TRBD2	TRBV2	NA	CASRRTSTIDTQYF	TGTGCCAGCAGGAGGACTAGTACAATAGATACGCAGTATTTT
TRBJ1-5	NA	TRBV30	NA	CAWSGLGSNQPQHF	TGTGCCTGGAGTGGGTTGGGTAGCAATCAGCCCCAGCATTTT
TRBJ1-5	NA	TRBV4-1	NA	CASSLTRDVNQPQHF	TGCGCCAGCAGCCTTACACGGGACGTCAATCAGCCCCAGCATTTT
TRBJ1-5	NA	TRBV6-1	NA	CASSILEQINQPQHF	TGTGCCAGCAGTATCTTAGAACAGATAAATCAGCCCCAGCATTTT
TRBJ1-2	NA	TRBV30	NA	CAWSPGAETNYGYTF	TGTGCCTGGAGTCCTGGGGCAGAAACTAACTATGGCTACACCTTC
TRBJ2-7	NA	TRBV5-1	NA	CASSLGRTGYEQYF	TGCGCCAGCAGCTTAGGCAGGACTGGTTACGAGCAGTACTTC
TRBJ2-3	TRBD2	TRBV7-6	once	CASSLVASGRKDTQYF	TGTGCCAGCAGCTTAGTGGCTAGCGGGAGGAAAGATACGCAGTATTTT
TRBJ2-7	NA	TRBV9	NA	CASSDRDGDYEQYF	TGTGCCAGCAGCGACCGGGACGGGGACTACGAGCAGTACTTC
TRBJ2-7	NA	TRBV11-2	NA	CASSLAGYEQYF	TGTGCCAGCAGCTTAGCAGGGTACGAGCAGTACTTC
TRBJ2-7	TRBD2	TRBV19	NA	CASSMLAGGSYEQYF	TGTGCCAGTAGTATGCTAGCGGGAGGGTCCTACGAGCAGTACTTC
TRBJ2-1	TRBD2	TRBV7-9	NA	CASSPSGREGLEQFF	TGTGCCAGCAGCCCTTCTGGGCGGGAGGGCCTTGAGCAGTTCTTC
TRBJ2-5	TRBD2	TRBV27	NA	CASSLAGAGEKTQYF	TGTGCCAGCAGTTTAGCGGGAGCCGGTGAGAAGACCCAGTACTTC
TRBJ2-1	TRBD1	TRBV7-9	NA	CASSSTTGDEQFF	TGTGCCAGCAGCTCAACGACAGGGGATGAGCAGTTCTTC
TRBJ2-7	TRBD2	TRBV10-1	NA	CASSEWTSGGEQYF	TGCGCCAGCAGTGAATGGACTAGCGGGGGCGAGCAGTACTTC
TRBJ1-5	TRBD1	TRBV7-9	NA	CASSPGQGDQPQHF	TGTGCCAGCAGCCCCGGACAGGGCGATCAGCCCCAGCATTTT
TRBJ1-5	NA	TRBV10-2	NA	CASSEDGVGPQPQHF	TGCGCCAGCAGTGAGGACGGAGTGGGTCCACAGCCCCAGCATTTT
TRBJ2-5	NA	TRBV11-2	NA	CASSLMRETQYF	TGTGCCAGCAGCTTAATGCGAGAGACCCAGTACTTC
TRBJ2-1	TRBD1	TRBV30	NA	CAWSLGQGGFYNEQFF	TGTGCCTGGAGCCTGGGACAGGGGGGATTCTACAATGAGCAGTTCTTC
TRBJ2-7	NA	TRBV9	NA	CASSVAPDSYEQYF	TGTGCCAGCAGCGTAGCCCCGGACAGTTACGAGCAGTACTTC
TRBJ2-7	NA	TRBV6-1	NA	CASSLPRGGGYEQYF	TGTGCCAGCAGTCTCCCCAGGGGGGGAGGCTACGAGCAGTACTTC
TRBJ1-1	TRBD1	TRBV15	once	CATSRAGQGSIEAFF	TGTGCCACCAGCAGAGCGGGACAGGGGTCTATTGAAGCTTTCTTT
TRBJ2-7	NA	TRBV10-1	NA	CASSEIRGVPFYEQYF	TGCGCCAGCAGTGAGATAAGGGGCGTACCCTTCTACGAGCAGTACTTC
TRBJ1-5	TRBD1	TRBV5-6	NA	CASTLTGGKGGGNQPQHF	TGTGCCAGCACCCTGACAGGGGGCAAGGGAGGGGGCAATCAGCCCCAGCATTTT
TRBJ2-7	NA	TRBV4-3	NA	CASSLTRDTGYEQYF	TGCGCCAGCAGCCTAACCCGGGACACTGGCTACGAGCAGTACTTC
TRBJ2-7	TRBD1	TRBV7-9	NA	CASSSSNRGHEQYF	TGTGCCAGCAGTTCTAGTAACAGGGGACACGAGCAGTACTTC
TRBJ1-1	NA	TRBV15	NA	CATSGMDSQAFF	TGTGCCACCAGCGGGATGGACAGTCAAGCTTTCTTT
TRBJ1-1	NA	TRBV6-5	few	CASSLDQNTEAFF	TGTGCCAGCAGTTTAGATCAGAACACTGAAGCTTTCTTT
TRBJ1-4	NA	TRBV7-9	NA	CASSEGGSHANEKLFF	TGTGCCAGCAGCGAGGGGGGGAGTCACGCTAATGAAAAACTGTTTTTT
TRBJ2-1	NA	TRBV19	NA	CASSPDSYNEQFF	TGTGCCAGTAGCCCGGACAGTTACAATGAGCAGTTCTTC
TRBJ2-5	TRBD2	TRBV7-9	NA	CASSLVGGTQETQYF	TGTGCCAGCAGCTTAGTCGGGGGGACCCAAGAGACCCAGTACTTC
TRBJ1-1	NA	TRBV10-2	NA	CAIASEGSAEAFF	TGCGCCATCGCGTCCGAGGGATCCGCTGAAGCTTTCTTT
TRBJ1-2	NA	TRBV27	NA	CASSPRGVYGYTF	TGTGCCAGCTCACCGCGAGGGGTCTATGGCTACACCTTC
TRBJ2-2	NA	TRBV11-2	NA	CASSAGTYTGELFF	TGTGCCAGCAGCGCCGGGACTTACACCGGGGAGCTGTTTTTT